Reported below is one TCR beta chain. Distinct nucleotide sequences in the sample also encode this CDR3. This CDR3 has 16 amino acids. The germline V and J ends were trimmed by 0 bases and 0 bases, with 8 bases remaining between them. The germline V gene encodes CDR1 KGHDR and CDR2 SFDVKD. The data derive from a study of blood T cell repertoires in COVID-19. Study overall: The United States, Italy and Spain were the sources of the acute and convalescent COVID-19 samples. T cells, B-cell-depleted T cells, or PBMCs provided the cDNA or gDNA that served as material.

Authors' processing steps: Amplifying reference gene primers gave estimates of nucleated cell counts. Using immunoSEQ multiplex PCR, the repertoire was profiled, and TCRdb retains in-frame clones only, with some absent. D and trimming come from the DNA, and the V and J calls and clone size come from that table. The sample includes about 110,000 clones, roughly nine tenths of them seen just once. This chain uses TRBV24-1 with TRBJ2-1; a weak D match, TRBD1 (5 bases). The sequence was collected from a woman of 80 years or more with acute or convalescent COVID-19. The sample comprised peripheral blood. The CDR3 reads CATSDLQGSSYNEQFF. In nucleotides, the CDR3 is TGTGCCACCAGTGATTTGCAGGGAAGCTCCTACAATGAGCAGTTCTTC.